This TCR beta chain was captured in a study of shared clonotypes between healthy human individuals. General observations from the study: The study's rarefaction showed incomplete sorted-subset sequencing despite large depth.

All the donors were Caucasian adults who lived in Nashville, Tennessee. Some 27,000 T cell genomes, or around 200 ng DNA, went into the sorted-subset replicate PCRs. Profiling relied on immunoSEQ multiplex PCR, and the TCRdb table lists in-frame clones only, not all of them. The sample has under 2.5 million clones, 85% to 95% seen once. Germline CDR1 SEHNR, CDR2 FQNEAQ (reference sequence). Trimming removed 11 bases at V and 7 bases at J, with 15 bases between. The CDR3 contains 12 residues. With respect to this clone: What it recognizes is unknown.

The TCR comes from a man in his late teens or twenties in good health. Some clones in this sample may be carry-over from other donors' samples. The sequencing sample was made of naive CD4+ T cells from PBMCs. The subset was: CD45RA+ positively selected. This sequence joins TRBV7-9 and TRBJ1-5, with D possibly TRBD1 on 5 matching bases. CDR3 sequence (DNA): TGTGCCTCTCGGGGGGGGGACCAGCCCCAGCATTTT. This translates into CASRGGDQPQHF.